Detailed here is one TCR beta chain. This sample is part of a study of blood T cell repertoires in COVID-19. About the research overall: Sample material is recorded as cDNA or gDNA derived from T cells, B-cell-depleted T cells, or PBMCs.

CDR1 is LNHDA and CDR2 is SQIVND in the germline V gene (reference sequence). V lost 5 bases and J lost 8, with 24 bases in between. The CDR3 contains 16 residues. How the authors handled the data: Estimation of nucleated cell counts was performed using reference gene primer amplification. Profiling relied on immunoSEQ multiplex PCR, and the TCRdb table lists in-frame clones only, not all of them. The V and J calls and the clone size are those of that table, but D and trimming were determined from the DNA. There are more than 65,000 clones in the sample; around 76% occur only once, and roughly an eighth lies in the top ten.

The chain recombines TRBV19 with TRBJ1-2; TRBD1 might be the D (6 bases). This receptor was identified in a woman of 80 years or more with acute or convalescent COVID-19. The sample taken for sequencing was peripheral blood. The CDR3 region is CASSERAGDLIYGYTF. The DNA of the CDR3 is TGTGCCAGTAGTGAGAGGGCAGGGGATTTGATCTACGGCTACACCTTC. Supplemented by reference TRBV19 and TRBJ1-2, the full variable domain reads DGGITQSPKYLFRKEGQNVTLSCEQNLNHDAMYWYRQDPGQGLRLIYYSQIVNDFQKGDIAEGYSVSREKKESFPLTVTSAQKNPTAFYLCASSERAGDLIYGYTFGSGTRLTVV.